The sample holds many counts of the clone carrying this T cell receptor (beta chain). Its antigen is unknown. Construction of TCR beta libraries was performed using quantitative 5'-RACE with molecular barcodes. TCRdb re-called the 5' RACE reads through MiXCR, storing one row per CDR3 protein. Of 240,000 or so distinct CDR3 sequences listed, over 8.5% are singletons. V was trimmed by 4 bases and J by 3 bases, leaving 8 bases between them. This CDR3 has 13 residues. This entry is derived from a study of CD8 T cells in ankylosing spondylitis. The study's findings and limits: A TCR beta motif of about eight highly homologous variants seemed to mark ankylosing spondylitis blood. Within peripheral blood, clones linked to disease were CD8+ and relatively rare. Disease-linked clones reportedly concentrated significantly in matched ankylosing spondylitis synovial fluid.

The chain has TRBV12-3 or TRBV12-4 and TRBJ2-3; perhaps TRBD2 as D (5 bases). The sequenced sample consisted of blood, either unsorted or a sorted T cell fraction (not recorded which). The sequence derives from a male donor with ankylosing spondylitis or in good health (not recorded which). CDR3 sequence: CASSSAGTDTQYF. The CDR3 region has the DNA TGTGCCAGCAGTTCTGCGGGTACAGATACGCAGTATTTT.